This T cell receptor (beta chain) was sequenced for a study of blood T cell repertoires in COVID-19. Losses at the gene ends were 2 bases for V and 1 base for J; bases not matched to a gene: 4. Germline V gene data show CDR1 as SGHNT and CDR2 as YYREEE (reference sequence). The CDR3 loop spans 15 amino acids. Method: immunoSEQ multiplex PCR; TCRdb's copy keeps in-frame clones and lacks some. The sample includes about 210,000 clones, approximately 90% of them seen just once. Sequenced: peripheral blood. The receptor's source is a woman between 35 and 50 years old with acute or convalescent COVID-19. The chain recombines TRBV5-4 with TRBJ2-3, with 7 bases fitting TRBD2. In DNA, the CDR3 is TGTGCCAGCAGCTTTGCGGGGGAGGGCACAGATACGCAGTATTTT. This translates into CASSFAGEGTDTQYF.